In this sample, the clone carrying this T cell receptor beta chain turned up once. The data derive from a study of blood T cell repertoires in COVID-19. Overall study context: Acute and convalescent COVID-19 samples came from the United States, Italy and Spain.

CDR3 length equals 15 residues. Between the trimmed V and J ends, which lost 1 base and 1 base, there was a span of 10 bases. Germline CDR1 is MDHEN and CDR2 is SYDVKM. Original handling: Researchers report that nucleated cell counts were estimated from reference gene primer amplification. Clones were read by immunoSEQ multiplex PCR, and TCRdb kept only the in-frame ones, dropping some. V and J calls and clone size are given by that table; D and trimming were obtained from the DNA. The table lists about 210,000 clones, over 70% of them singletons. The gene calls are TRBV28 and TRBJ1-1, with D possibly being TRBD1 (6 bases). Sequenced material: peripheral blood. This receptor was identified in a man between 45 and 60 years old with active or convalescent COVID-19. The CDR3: CASSLLGGGNTEAFF. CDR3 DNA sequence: TGTGCCAGCAGTTTATTAGGGGGTGGGAACACTGAAGCTTTCTTT. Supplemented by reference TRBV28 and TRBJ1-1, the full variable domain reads DVKVTQSSRYLVKRTGEKVFLECVQDMDHENMFWYRQDPGLGLRLIYFSYDVKMKEKGDIPEGYSVSREKKERFSLILESASTNQTSMYLCASSLLGGGNTEAFFGQGTRLTVV.